A selection of T cell receptor beta chains follows, all from one sample in a study of cytomegalovirus exposure and HLA in healthy donors. Using immunoSEQ multiplex PCR, the repertoire was profiled, and TCRdb retains in-frame clones only, with some absent. This sample has 150,000 or so clones, with roughly 74% found just once. Sequencing was performed on PBMCs. The origin of the receptors is a man between 18 and 35 years old in good health and CMV-seronegative. CDR3s include the opening cysteine and the closing phenylalanine or tryptophan. D genes are given only for firm matches. Clone size appears in some rows only: once, few, many, or a class for an expanded clone.

j_call	clone_size	d_call	v_call	cdr3_aa	cdr3_nt
TRBJ2-1	.	TRBD1	TRBV27	CASSPYRGWAYNEQFF	TGTGCCAGCAGTCCTTACAGGGGATGGGCTTACAATGAGCAGTTCTTC
TRBJ1-1	.	.	TRBV18	CASSPIGGHTEAFF	TGTGCCAGCTCACCAATCGGCGGGCACACTGAAGCTTTCTTT
TRBJ2-6	once	.	TRBV4-1	CASSRYEGGSGANVLTF	TGCGCCAGCAGCCGATACGAAGGGGGCTCTGGGGCCAACGTCCTGACTTTC
TRBJ1-3	.	TRBD1	TRBV11-2	CASSLTGVGNTIYF	TGTGCCAGCAGCTTAACAGGGGTCGGAAACACCATATATTTT
TRBJ1-6	once	.	TRBV6-5	CASSSVQGDNSPLHF	TGTGCCAGCAGTTCAGTACAGGGAGATAATTCACCCCTCCACTTT
TRBJ1-5	few	.	TRBV4-3	CASSQGRQGTQPQHF	TGCGCCAGCAGCCAAGGGCGGCAGGGGACTCAGCCCCAGCATTTT
TRBJ2-3	few	.	TRBV5-5	CASSFGTDTQYF	TGTGCCAGCAGCTTCGGCACAGATACGCAGTATTTT
TRBJ2-6	.	TRBD1	TRBV5-1	CASSADDRAPGANGLTF	TGCGCCAGCAGCGCAGATGACAGGGCCCCTGGGGCCAACGGCCTGACTTTC
TRBJ1-5	.	.	TRBV5-1	CASSVGGNNQPQHF	TGCGCCAGCTCGGTGGGGGGTAACAATCAGCCCCAGCATTTT
TRBJ2-7	.	.	TRBV7-8	CASSPLVLGHEQYF	TGTGCCAGCAGCCCCCTCGTCCTGGGCCACGAGCAGTACTTC
TRBJ1-2	.	TRBD1	TRBV6-5	CASSLDREGLYGYTF	TGTGCCAGCAGCCTAGACAGGGAAGGACTCTATGGCTACACCTTC
TRBJ1-4	.	TRBD1	TRBV5-1	CASSLYGQGKEKLFF	TGCGCCAGCAGCTTATATGGACAGGGAAAAGAAAAACTGTTTTTT
TRBJ1-6	.	TRBD1	TRBV6-1	CASSEGQGNSPLHF	TGTGCCAGCAGTGAGGGACAGGGAAATTCACCCCTCCACTTT
TRBJ2-5	.	TRBD1	TRBV15	CATSSLYYRDRGAETQYF	TGTGCCACCAGCAGTTTATACTACCGGGACAGGGGTGCAGAGACCCAGTACTTC
TRBJ2-6	.	.	TRBV7-9	CASSFDAGFRSGANVLTF	TGTGCCAGCAGCTTCGATGCAGGGTTCCGCTCTGGGGCCAACGTCCTGACTTTC
TRBJ1-5	.	.	TRBV28	CASSWVPGGNQPQHF	TGTGCCAGCAGTTGGGTCCCCGGGGGCAATCAGCCCCAGCATTTT
TRBJ2-5	.	.	TRBV6-5	CASSYSGETQYF	TGTGCCAGCAGTTACTCCGGGGAGACCCAGTACTTC
TRBJ2-5	few	TRBD1	TRBV6-5	CASTRIQGIQETQYF	TGTGCCAGCACCAGAATACAGGGGATCCAAGAGACCCAGTACTTC
TRBJ2-1	.	.	TRBV5-1	CASSLVPGDNEQFF	TGCGCCAGCAGCTTGGTACCAGGGGACAATGAGCAGTTCTTC
TRBJ2-6	.	.	TRBV30	CAWSVGPPGANVLTF	TGTGCCTGGAGTGTGGGGCCACCTGGGGCCAACGTCCTGACTTTC
TRBJ1-5	.	TRBD1	TRBV2	CASSGTGNNQPQHF	TGTGCCAGCAGCGGGACAGGGAACAATCAGCCCCAGCATTTT
TRBJ1-6	.	.	TRBV2	CASNAVGFANSPLHF	TGTGCCAGCAACGCGGTAGGCTTCGCGAATTCACCCCTCCACTTT
TRBJ1-4	few	.	TRBV19	CASSGGVGEKLFF	TGTGCCAGTAGTGGGGGGGTAGGAGAAAAACTGTTTTTT
TRBJ2-2	few	.	TRBV4-3	CASSQSDSNGELFF	TGCGCCAGCAGCCAATCGGACTCTAACGGGGAGCTGTTTTTT
TRBJ1-1	few	.	TRBV27	CASRTNSGDTEAFF	TGTGCCAGCAGGACTAATTCGGGCGACACTGAAGCTTTCTTT
TRBJ1-3	.	.	TRBV6-5	CASRDSAHDTIYF	TGTGCCAGCAGGGACAGTGCCCATGACACCATATATTTT
TRBJ1-4	.	.	TRBV5-6	CASSLGLGALTEEKLFF	TGTGCCAGCAGCTTGGGGCTAGGGGCGCTTACCGAAGAAAAACTGTTTTTT
TRBJ1-2	few	.	TRBV19	CASKAGGGYGYTF	TGTGCCAGCAAGGCGGGGGGAGGCTATGGCTACACCTTC
TRBJ1-2	.	.	TRBV7-9	CASGGAGWGHPNYGYTF	TGTGCCAGCGGGGGCGCGGGTTGGGGGCATCCTAACTATGGCTACACCTTC
TRBJ2-7	.	.	TRBV19	CASSIDRRREQYF	TGTGCCAGTAGTATAGATCGGCGGAGGGAGCAGTACTTC
TRBJ1-2	.	.	TRBV4-3	CASSPSAGWRGYTF	TGCGCCAGCAGCCCTTCCGCTGGGTGGAGAGGCTACACCTTC
TRBJ1-6	.	.	TRBV6-1	CASSGLQGNSPLHF	TGTGCCAGCAGTGGGCTACAGGGTAATTCACCCCTCCACTTT
TRBJ2-1	.	TRBD2	TRBV27	CASSSELAGLHNEQFF	TGTGCCAGCAGTTCGGAACTAGCGGGGTTACACAATGAGCAGTTCTTC
TRBJ1-2	.	TRBD1	TRBV19	CASSTNPGQFKANYGYTF	TGTGCCAGTAGTACAAATCCGGGACAGTTTAAAGCTAACTATGGCTACACCTTC
TRBJ1-2	.	.	TRBV18	CASSPGEANYGYTF	TGTGCCAGCTCACCAGGGGAGGCGAACTATGGCTACACCTTC
TRBJ2-5	.	.	TRBV5-1	CASSLMPRGQETQYF	TGCGCCAGCAGCTTGATGCCCCGGGGCCAAGAGACCCAGTACTTC
TRBJ2-3	few	TRBD1	TRBV25-1	CASTSTGGTDTQYF	TGTGCCAGCACCTCGACAGGGGGCACAGATACGCAGTATTTT
TRBJ2-2	once	.	TRBV5-1	CASSLFPGVSNTGELFF	TGCGCCAGCAGCTTGTTCCCGGGAGTATCGAACACCGGGGAGCTGTTTTTT
TRBJ2-5	.	.	TRBV19	CASREGQGVPETQYF	TGTGCCAGTCGGGAGGGACAGGGAGTGCCCGAGACCCAGTACTTC
TRBJ1-1	.	TRBD1	TRBV7-6	CASSRIPGQGLVAEAFF	TGTGCCAGCAGCCGTATACCGGGACAGGGACTGGTCGCTGAAGCTTTCTTT
TRBJ1-4	.	.	TRBV28	CASSSGRAVNEKLFF	TGTGCCAGCAGTTCCGGCAGGGCCGTAAATGAAAAACTGTTTTTT
TRBJ1-1	.	.	TRBV4-3	CASSQVTGTTEAFF	TGCGCCAGCAGCCAAGTTACAGGGACCACTGAAGCTTTCTTT
TRBJ1-4	.	TRBD1	TRBV6-5	CASSSQGEEKLFF	TGTGCCAGCAGTTCTCAGGGGGAGGAAAAACTGTTTTTT
TRBJ1-1	once	TRBD1	TRBV7-6	CASSPGTGGTNTEAFF	TGTGCCAGCAGCCCAGGGACAGGGGGCACGAACACTGAAGCTTTCTTT